The rows below give T cell receptor beta chains drawn from one sample of a study of vaccination and CD4 T cells after COVID-19. TCRdb reprocessed the PCR reads via MiXCR and lists one record per CDR3 protein. This table holds 12,000 or so distinct CDR3 sequences, around 50% found once. These TCRs are of unknown antigen specificity. The sequenced material came from CD4+ T cells from blood, cultured in vitro. The origin of the receptors is a human donor who had recovered from COVID-19. The CDR3 runs from the conserved cysteine through the conserved F or W. The D gene is left open where the match is weak. Some rows mark clone size as missing; the rest say once, few, many or name a class of expanded clone.

v_gene: TRBV6-1
abundance: once
j_gene: TRBJ2-5
d_gene: TRBD2
CDR3nt: TGTGCCAGCAGTGCAGGGTTTTGGACTAGCGGGAGGGGTGGGGAGACCCAGTACTTC
CDR3aa: CASSAGFWTSGRGGETQYF

v_gene: TRBV20-1
abundance: .
j_gene: TRBJ1-6
d_gene: .
CDR3nt: TGCAGTGCCCCAGGGCAGGACTTTGGGAATTCACCCCTCCACTTT
CDR3aa: CSAPGQDFGNSPLHF

v_gene: TRBV7-3
abundance: few
j_gene: TRBJ2-6
d_gene: .
CDR3nt: TGTGCCAGCAGCTTAACCGGATCGGTGGGGGTAGCTGGGGCCAACGTCCTGACTTTC
CDR3aa: CASSLTGSVGVAGANVLTF

v_gene: TRBV27
abundance: .
j_gene: TRBJ2-7
d_gene: .
CDR3nt: TGTGCCAGCAGTTTTGGGGGGAGCAAGTACGAGCAGTACTTC
CDR3aa: CASSFGGSKYEQYF

v_gene: TRBV6-2/TRBV6-3
abundance: .
j_gene: TRBJ2-1
d_gene: TRBD2
CDR3nt: TGTGCCAGCACGGCTAGCGGGAGAGCATATGAGCAGTTCTTC
CDR3aa: CASTASGRAYEQFF

v_gene: TRBV24-1
abundance: .
j_gene: TRBJ1-4
d_gene: TRBD1
CDR3nt: TGTGCCACCGGGTCTGGGACAGGGACAGGGTCCGAGTCTAATGAAAAACTGTTTTTT
CDR3aa: CATGSGTGTGSESNEKLFF

v_gene: TRBV20-1
abundance: few
j_gene: TRBJ1-1
d_gene: .
CDR3nt: TGCAGTGCTAGAGGTGAACGGAACAGGAACACTGAAGCTTTCTTT
CDR3aa: CSARGERNRNTEAFF

v_gene: TRBV9
abundance: .
j_gene: TRBJ1-2
d_gene: .
CDR3nt: TGTGCCAGCAGCGTAGCTAACAGCGCCGGCTACACCTTC
CDR3aa: CASSVANSAGYTF

v_gene: TRBV5-4
abundance: .
j_gene: TRBJ2-5
d_gene: TRBD2
CDR3nt: TGTGCCAGCAGCGAGGGACTACGGTACCAAGAGACCCAGTACTTC
CDR3aa: CASSEGLRYQETQYF

v_gene: TRBV6-1
abundance: .
j_gene: TRBJ1-5
d_gene: .
CDR3nt: TGTGCCAGCCTCCTGACGTTACAGGCGCGCCAGCATTTT
CDR3aa: CASLLTLQARQHF

v_gene: TRBV2
abundance: few
j_gene: TRBJ2-4
d_gene: TRBD2
CDR3nt: TGTGCCAGCATGACTAGCGGCCTACGCATGGCCAAAAACATTCAGTACTTC
CDR3aa: CASMTSGLRMAKNIQYF

v_gene: TRBV20-1
abundance: .
j_gene: TRBJ1-2
d_gene: .
CDR3nt: TGCAGTGCTACCGACAAGAACTATGGCTACACCTTC
CDR3aa: CSATDKNYGYTF

v_gene: TRBV12-3/TRBV12-4
abundance: few
j_gene: TRBJ2-4
d_gene: TRBD1
CDR3nt: TGTGCCAGCAGTTTACGGACAGGGGGAAACATTCAGTACTTC
CDR3aa: CASSLRTGGNIQYF

v_gene: TRBV7-3
abundance: .
j_gene: TRBJ2-5
d_gene: .
CDR3nt: TGTGCCAGCAGCTTTAACCCGACAGAGACCCAGTACTTC
CDR3aa: CASSFNPTETQYF

v_gene: TRBV20-1
abundance: .
j_gene: TRBJ1-2
d_gene: .
CDR3nt: TGCAGTGCTAGGGGGACCGATCCCCGAAACCCCGGCTACACCTTC
CDR3aa: CSARGTDPRNPGYTF

v_gene: TRBV2
abundance: few
j_gene: TRBJ2-7
d_gene: .
CDR3nt: TGTGCCAGCAGTGACAGGGGAGGCGAGCAGTACTTC
CDR3aa: CASSDRGGEQYF

v_gene: TRBV4-1
abundance: .
j_gene: TRBJ1-1
d_gene: TRBD1
CDR3nt: TGCGCCAGCAGCCAAGAAAGGACAGGGGGTAACACTGAAGCTTTCTTT
CDR3aa: CASSQERTGGNTEAFF

v_gene: TRBV15
abundance: .
j_gene: TRBJ2-7
d_gene: .
CDR3nt: TGTGCCACCAGCCTGGTCGGCTCCTACGAGCAGTACTTC
CDR3aa: CATSLVGSYEQYF

v_gene: TRBV27
abundance: .
j_gene: TRBJ2-7
d_gene: .
CDR3nt: TGTGCCAGCAGTTTTGGGGCAGCACGGGACGAGCAGTACTTC
CDR3aa: CASSFGAARDEQYF

v_gene: TRBV2
abundance: .
j_gene: TRBJ2-6
d_gene: .
CDR3nt: TGTGCCACATACAGGGTCTCTGGGGCCAACGTCCTGACTTTC
CDR3aa: CATYRVSGANVLTF

v_gene: TRBV20-1
abundance: .
j_gene: TRBJ1-6
d_gene: .
CDR3nt: TGCAGTGCTGTAAGGACAGACATTAATTCACCCCTCCACTTT
CDR3aa: CSAVRTDINSPLHF

v_gene: TRBV20-1
abundance: .
j_gene: TRBJ2-3
d_gene: .
CDR3nt: TGCAGTGCCAGAATTTACACAGATACGCAGTATTTT
CDR3aa: CSARIYTDTQYF

v_gene: TRBV6-1
abundance: .
j_gene: TRBJ2-1
d_gene: .
CDR3nt: TGTGCCAGCAGTGAAGAGAGGGGGAGGGGTTGGCAGTTCTTC
CDR3aa: CASSEERGRGWQFF

v_gene: TRBV6-1
abundance: .
j_gene: TRBJ1-1
d_gene: .
CDR3nt: TGTGCCAGCCACAGGTTGAACACTGAAGCTTTCTTT
CDR3aa: CASHRLNTEAFF

v_gene: TRBV27
abundance: .
j_gene: TRBJ2-7
d_gene: .
CDR3nt: TGTGCCAGCAGGTTAGTGGGCTCCTACGAGCAGTACTTC
CDR3aa: CASRLVGSYEQYF

v_gene: TRBV30
abundance: .
j_gene: TRBJ2-1
d_gene: .
CDR3nt: TGTGCCTGGAGTGAGCGCTTGGGTGAGCAGTTCTTC
CDR3aa: CAWSERLGEQFF

v_gene: TRBV6-1
abundance: .
j_gene: TRBJ2-7
d_gene: .
CDR3nt: TGTGCCAGCAGTCAACGGGGCCCAGGGAGCGAGCAGTACTTC
CDR3aa: CASSQRGPGSEQYF

v_gene: TRBV10-3
abundance: .
j_gene: TRBJ1-6
d_gene: .
CDR3nt: TGTGCCATCAGATCAGGAAGATCCTATAATTCACCCCTCCACTTT
CDR3aa: CAIRSGRSYNSPLHF

v_gene: TRBV6-4
abundance: .
j_gene: TRBJ2-1
d_gene: TRBD1
CDR3nt: TGTGCCAGCAGTGACTCGACAGGGGGCTACAATGAGCAGTTCTTC
CDR3aa: CASSDSTGGYNEQFF

v_gene: TRBV7-9
abundance: few
j_gene: TRBJ2-5
d_gene: TRBD2
CDR3nt: TGTGCCAGCAGCTTAGGACTAGCGGGAGGGCCTGGAGAGACCCAGTACTTC
CDR3aa: CASSLGLAGGPGETQYF

v_gene: TRBV4-1
abundance: few
j_gene: TRBJ2-5
d_gene: TRBD2
CDR3nt: TGCGCCAGCAGCCAAAGGACTAGTTCCGTTGAGACCCAGTACTTC
CDR3aa: CASSQRTSSVETQYF

v_gene: TRBV5-4
abundance: once
j_gene: TRBJ2-5
d_gene: .
CDR3nt: TGTGCCAGCAGCTTGTGGCAGGGCCCGGGAGAGACCCAGTACTTC
CDR3aa: CASSLWQGPGETQYF

v_gene: TRBV4-2
abundance: .
j_gene: TRBJ2-4
d_gene: .
CDR3nt: TGTGCCAGCAGCCAAGTTGGACCCAAAAACATTCAGTACTTC
CDR3aa: CASSQVGPKNIQYF

v_gene: TRBV4-2
abundance: few
j_gene: TRBJ2-3
d_gene: TRBD2
CDR3nt: TGTGCCAGCAGCCAACAACTAGCGGGTGCAGATACGCAGTATTTT
CDR3aa: CASSQQLAGADTQYF

v_gene: TRBV6-1
abundance: few
j_gene: TRBJ2-7
d_gene: TRBD2
CDR3nt: TGTGCCAGCAGTAGCGGGGTCAGCTCCTACGAGCAGTACTTC
CDR3aa: CASSSGVSSYEQYF

v_gene: TRBV20-1
abundance: .
j_gene: TRBJ2-3
d_gene: TRBD1
CDR3nt: TGCAGTGCTCGGACAGGGCCCACTTTTGATACGCAGTATTTT
CDR3aa: CSARTGPTFDTQYF

v_gene: TRBV19
abundance: .
j_gene: TRBJ2-4
d_gene: .
CDR3nt: TGTGCCAGTAGTATGGCAGGGAGTAGTCAGTACTTC
CDR3aa: CASSMAGSSQYF

v_gene: TRBV2
abundance: few
j_gene: TRBJ1-5
d_gene: TRBD1
CDR3nt: TGTGCCAGCAGAGACAGGGTTAGTCAGCCCCAGCATTTT
CDR3aa: CASRDRVSQPQHF

v_gene: TRBV28
abundance: .
j_gene: TRBJ2-7
d_gene: TRBD2
CDR3nt: TGTGCCAGCACCCCCATCGGACTAGCGGGAGGTCCCTCCTACGAGCAGTACTTC
CDR3aa: CASTPIGLAGGPSYEQYF

v_gene: TRBV6-2/TRBV6-3
abundance: .
j_gene: TRBJ2-2
d_gene: TRBD2
CDR3nt: TGTGCCAGCAGTTACTCCGCCGGTTGGAGCGGGAGTCGGACCGGGGAGCTGTTTTTT
CDR3aa: CASSYSAGWSGSRTGELFF

v_gene: TRBV29-1
abundance: .
j_gene: TRBJ1-5
d_gene: .
CDR3nt: TGCAGCGTTCGTCGCGGGGGGGGCGGTCAGCCCCAGCATTTT
CDR3aa: CSVRRGGGGQPQHF

v_gene: TRBV2
abundance: .
j_gene: TRBJ2-3
d_gene: TRBD2
CDR3nt: TGTGCCAGCAGAGCGGGAGGAGGGACAGATACGCAGTATTTT
CDR3aa: CASRAGGGTDTQYF

v_gene: TRBV7-8
abundance: .
j_gene: TRBJ2-3
d_gene: .
CDR3nt: TGTGCCAGCAGCTCATCAGGGGCAGCAGATACGCAGTATTTT
CDR3aa: CASSSSGAADTQYF

v_gene: TRBV29-1
abundance: once
j_gene: TRBJ2-3
d_gene: .
CDR3nt: TGCAGCGTTTTCGGGTTCAGGGACACAGATACGCAGTATTTT
CDR3aa: CSVFGFRDTDTQYF

v_gene: TRBV7-8
abundance: few
j_gene: TRBJ2-3
d_gene: .
CDR3nt: TGTGCCAGCAGCTTAGGGTGGGGGGAGGAACGCACAGATACGCAGTATTTT
CDR3aa: CASSLGWGEERTDTQYF

v_gene: TRBV5-1
abundance: .
j_gene: TRBJ1-1
d_gene: .
CDR3nt: TGCGCCAGCAGCTTGGGACACATGAACACTGAAGCTTTCTTT
CDR3aa: CASSLGHMNTEAFF

v_gene: TRBV28
abundance: .
j_gene: TRBJ1-5
d_gene: .
CDR3nt: TGTGCCAGTTTCCCCCATCCCGGGAGGCAGCGCAATCAGCCCCAGCATTTT
CDR3aa: CASFPHPGRQRNQPQHF

v_gene: TRBV23-1
abundance: .
j_gene: TRBJ2-3
d_gene: .
CDR3nt: TGCGCCAGCAGTCAATGTTCCCCCAAGGACTCCCTAAGAAGAGGGTCTAACACAGATACGCAGTATTTT
CDR3aa: CASSQCSPKDSLRRGSNTDTQYF

v_gene: TRBV18
abundance: .
j_gene: TRBJ2-6
d_gene: .
CDR3nt: TGTGCCAGCTCACCACGGGCAGCGCGGACAGACCCTGGGGCCAACGTCCTGACTTTC
CDR3aa: CASSPRAARTDPGANVLTF

v_gene: TRBV30
abundance: .
j_gene: TRBJ1-5
d_gene: .
CDR3nt: TGTGCCTGGAGTGTACACCTTGTGGGCAATCAGCCCCAGCATTTT
CDR3aa: CAWSVHLVGNQPQHF

v_gene: TRBV30
abundance: few
j_gene: TRBJ2-2
d_gene: .
CDR3nt: TGTGCCTGGAGTGTAATGTCAGGGAACACCGGGGAGCTGTTTTTT
CDR3aa: CAWSVMSGNTGELFF

v_gene: TRBV29-1
abundance: few
j_gene: TRBJ2-3
d_gene: TRBD2
CDR3nt: TGCAGCGCCAAGGGACAGACTAGCGGGAGCACAGATACGCAGTATTTT
CDR3aa: CSAKGQTSGSTDTQYF

v_gene: TRBV6-1
abundance: few
j_gene: TRBJ2-2
d_gene: .
CDR3nt: TGTGCCAGCAAAGTTGAGGCCCAGGCCACCGGGGAGCTGTTTTTT
CDR3aa: CASKVEAQATGELFF

v_gene: TRBV28
abundance: .
j_gene: TRBJ1-2
d_gene: TRBD1
CDR3nt: TGTGCCAGCAGTAAGACAGGGGATCGGGGCTACACCTTC
CDR3aa: CASSKTGDRGYTF